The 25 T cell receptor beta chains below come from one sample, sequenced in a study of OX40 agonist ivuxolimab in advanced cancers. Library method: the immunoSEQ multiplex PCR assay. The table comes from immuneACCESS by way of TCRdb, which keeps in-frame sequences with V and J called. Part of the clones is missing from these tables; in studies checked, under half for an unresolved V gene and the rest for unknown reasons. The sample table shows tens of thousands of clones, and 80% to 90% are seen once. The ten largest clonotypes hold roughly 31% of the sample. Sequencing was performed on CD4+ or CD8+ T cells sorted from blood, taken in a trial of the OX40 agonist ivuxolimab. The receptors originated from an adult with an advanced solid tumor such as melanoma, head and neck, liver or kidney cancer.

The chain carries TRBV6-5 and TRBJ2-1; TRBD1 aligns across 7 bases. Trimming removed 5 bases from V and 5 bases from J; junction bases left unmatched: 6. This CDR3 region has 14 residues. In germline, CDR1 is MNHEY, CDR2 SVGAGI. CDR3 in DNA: TGTGCCAGCAGTATGGGACAGTCCCACAATGAGCAGTTCTTC. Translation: CASSMGQSHNEQFF.

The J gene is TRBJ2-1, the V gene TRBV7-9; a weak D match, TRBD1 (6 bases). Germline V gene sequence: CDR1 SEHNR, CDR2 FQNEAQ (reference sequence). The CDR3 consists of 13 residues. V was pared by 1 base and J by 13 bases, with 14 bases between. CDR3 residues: CASSLGGTLDQFF. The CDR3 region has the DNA TGTGCCAGCAGCTTAGGGGGGACACTCGATCAGTTCTTC.

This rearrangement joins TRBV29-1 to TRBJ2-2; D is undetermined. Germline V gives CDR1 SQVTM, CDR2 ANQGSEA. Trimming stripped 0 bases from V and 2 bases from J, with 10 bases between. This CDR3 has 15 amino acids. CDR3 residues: CSVEEASDNTGELFF. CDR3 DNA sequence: TGCAGCGTTGAAGAGGCCTCAGATAACACCGGGGAGCTGTTTTTT.

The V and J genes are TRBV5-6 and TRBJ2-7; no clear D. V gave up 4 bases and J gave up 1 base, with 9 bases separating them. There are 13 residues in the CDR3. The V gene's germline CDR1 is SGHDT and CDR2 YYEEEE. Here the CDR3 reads CASSTDGSYEQYF. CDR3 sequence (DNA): TGTGCCAGCAGCACTGACGGATCCTACGAGCAGTACTTC.

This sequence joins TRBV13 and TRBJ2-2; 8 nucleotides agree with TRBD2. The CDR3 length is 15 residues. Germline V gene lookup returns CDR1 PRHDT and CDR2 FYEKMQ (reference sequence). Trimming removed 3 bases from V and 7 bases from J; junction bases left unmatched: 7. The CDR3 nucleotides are TGTGCCAGCAGCTTCCCCAGCGGGAGTATCGGGGAGCTGTTTTTT. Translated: CASSFPSGSIGELFF. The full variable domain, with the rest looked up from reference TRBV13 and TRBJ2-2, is AAGVIQSPRHLIKEKRETATLKCYPIPRHDTVYWYQQGPGQDPQFLISFYEKMQSDKGSIPDRFSAQQFSDYHSELNMSSLELGDSALYFCASSFPSGSIGELFFGEGSRLTVL.

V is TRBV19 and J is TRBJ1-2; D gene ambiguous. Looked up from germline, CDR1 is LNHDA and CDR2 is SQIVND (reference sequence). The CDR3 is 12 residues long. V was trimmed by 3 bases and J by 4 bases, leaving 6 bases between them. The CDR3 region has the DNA TGTGCCAGTAGTATTGAGCTCTATGGCTACACCTTC. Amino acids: CASSIELYGYTF.

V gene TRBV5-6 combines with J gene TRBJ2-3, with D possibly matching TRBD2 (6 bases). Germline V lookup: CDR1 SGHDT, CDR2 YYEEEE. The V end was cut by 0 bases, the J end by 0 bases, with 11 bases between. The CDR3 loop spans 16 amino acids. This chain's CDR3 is CASSLAAGTSTDTQYF. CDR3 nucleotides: TGTGCCAGCAGCTTGGCCGCGGGAACTAGCACAGATACGCAGTATTTT.

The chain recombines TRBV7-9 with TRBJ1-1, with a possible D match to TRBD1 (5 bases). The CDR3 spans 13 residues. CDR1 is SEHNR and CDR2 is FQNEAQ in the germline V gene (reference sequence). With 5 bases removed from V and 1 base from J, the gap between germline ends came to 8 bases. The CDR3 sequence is CASSTTENTEAFF. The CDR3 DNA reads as TGTGCCAGCAGCACGACAGAGAACACTGAAGCTTTCTTT.

The DNA for the CDR3 is TGTGCCAGCAGCTCTGGACCCGGGACAAGGATTTACGAGCAGTACTTC. Amino acids: CASSSGPGTRIYEQYF. The chain joins TRBV7-9 to TRBJ2-7; weak D call: TRBD1 (6 bases). V gave up 4 bases and J gave up 4 bases, with 20 bases separating them. The CDR3 covers 16 residues. The germline CDR1 and CDR2 sequences are SEHNR and FQNEAQ (reference sequence).

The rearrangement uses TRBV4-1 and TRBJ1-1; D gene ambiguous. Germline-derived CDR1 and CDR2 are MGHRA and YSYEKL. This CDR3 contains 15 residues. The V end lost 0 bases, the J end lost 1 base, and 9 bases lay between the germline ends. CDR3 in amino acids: CASSQEPHGNTEAFF. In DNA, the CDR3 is TGCGCCAGCAGCCAAGAACCCCATGGGAACACTGAAGCTTTCTTT.

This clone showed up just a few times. The CDR3 DNA reads TGTGCCAGCAGCTCTAGCGGGGGGTTAGAGACCCAGTACTTC. Translating gives CASSSSGGLETQYF. The V call is TRBV9, the J call TRBJ2-5; the match to TRBD2 covers 11 bases. The CDR3 covers 14 residues. J lost 4 bases, V lost 4 bases, and 3 bases had no gene match. CDR1 is SGDLS, CDR2 YYNGEE, per germline.

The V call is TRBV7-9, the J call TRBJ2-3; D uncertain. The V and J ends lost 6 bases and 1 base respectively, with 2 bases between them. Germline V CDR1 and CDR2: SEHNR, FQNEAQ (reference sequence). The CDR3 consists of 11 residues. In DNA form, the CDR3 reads TGTGCCAGCAGGGGCACAGATACGCAGTATTTT. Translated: CASRGTDTQYF.

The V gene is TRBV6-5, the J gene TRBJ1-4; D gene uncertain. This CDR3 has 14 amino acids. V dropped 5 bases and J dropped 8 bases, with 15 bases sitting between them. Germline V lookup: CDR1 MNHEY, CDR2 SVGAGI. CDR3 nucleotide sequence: TGTGCCAGCAGTACCAGGACGGAGGGCGAAAAACTGTTTTTT. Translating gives CASSTRTEGEKLFF.

In DNA, the CDR3 is TGTGCCAGAAGCTTATGGGACAGGGACGACGATAGCAATCAGCCCCAGCATTTT. Protein product: CARSLWDRDDDSNQPQHF. The rearrangement joins TRBV7-5 to TRBJ1-5; the table's D call TRBD1 went unverified against the DNA. TRBV7-5 is listed as a pseudogene. This CDR3 has 18 amino acids.

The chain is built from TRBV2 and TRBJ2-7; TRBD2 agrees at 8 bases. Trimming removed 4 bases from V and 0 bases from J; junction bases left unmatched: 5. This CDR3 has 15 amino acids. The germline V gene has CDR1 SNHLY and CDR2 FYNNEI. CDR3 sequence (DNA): TGTGCCAGCAGTGTAGCGGGATTGAGCTCCTACGAGCAGTACTTC. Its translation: CASSVAGLSSYEQYF.

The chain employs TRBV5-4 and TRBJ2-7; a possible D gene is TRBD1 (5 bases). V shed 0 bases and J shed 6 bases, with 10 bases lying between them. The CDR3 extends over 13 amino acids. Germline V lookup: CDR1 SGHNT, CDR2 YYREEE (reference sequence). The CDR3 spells CASSLEGASEQYF. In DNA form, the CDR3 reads TGTGCCAGCAGCTTGGAAGGGGCGTCCGAGCAGTACTTC.

Written as DNA, the CDR3 is TGTGCCAGCAAAGACTCCTTAAGCTCCTACAATGAGCAGTTCTTC. It encodes CASKDSLSSYNEQFF. The rearrangement uses TRBV6-5 and TRBJ2-1; no reliable D call. Trimming pared 7 bases from V and 0 bases from J, leaving 13 bases between. This CDR3 spans 15 amino acids. The germline V gene encodes CDR1 MNHEY and CDR2 SVGAGI.

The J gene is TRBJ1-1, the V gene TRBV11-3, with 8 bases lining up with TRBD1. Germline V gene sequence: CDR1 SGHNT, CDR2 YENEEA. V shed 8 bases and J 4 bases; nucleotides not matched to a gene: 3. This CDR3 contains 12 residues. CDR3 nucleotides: TGTGCCAGCCAGGGGGCCGGCACTGAAGCTTTCTTT. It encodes CASQGAGTEAFF.

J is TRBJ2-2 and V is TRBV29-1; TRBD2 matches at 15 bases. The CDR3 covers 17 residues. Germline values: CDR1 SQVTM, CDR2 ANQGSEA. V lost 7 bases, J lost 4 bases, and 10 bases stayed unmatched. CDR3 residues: CSALGLAGGPGTGELFF. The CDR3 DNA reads TGCAGCGCCTTGGGACTAGCGGGGGGCCCGGGCACCGGGGAGCTGTTTTTT.

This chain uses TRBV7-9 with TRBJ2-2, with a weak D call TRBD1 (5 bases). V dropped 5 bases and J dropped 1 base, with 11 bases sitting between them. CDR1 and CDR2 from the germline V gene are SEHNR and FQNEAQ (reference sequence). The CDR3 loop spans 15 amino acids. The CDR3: CASSDGQGNTGELFF. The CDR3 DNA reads TGTGCCAGCAGCGACGGGCAGGGGAACACCGGGGAGCTGTTTTTT.

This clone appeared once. CDR3 protein: CASSPSTGGWTEAFF. The CDR3 DNA reads TGTGCCAGCAGCCCTTCTACAGGGGGATGGACTGAAGCTTTCTTT. The chain joins TRBV5-8 to TRBJ1-1; TRBD1 matches 8 bases. Germline loops: CDR1 SGHTS, CDR2 YDEGEE. J gave up 5 bases and V 4 bases, and 10 bases lay outside the gene matches. The CDR3 is made up of 15 amino acids.

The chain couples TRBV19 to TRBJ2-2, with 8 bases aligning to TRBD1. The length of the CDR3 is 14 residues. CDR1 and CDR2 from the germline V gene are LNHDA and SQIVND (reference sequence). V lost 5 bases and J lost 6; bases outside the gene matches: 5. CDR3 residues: CASSATGEAGELFF. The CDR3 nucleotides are TGTGCCAGTAGTGCGACAGGGGAGGCCGGGGAGCTGTTTTTT.

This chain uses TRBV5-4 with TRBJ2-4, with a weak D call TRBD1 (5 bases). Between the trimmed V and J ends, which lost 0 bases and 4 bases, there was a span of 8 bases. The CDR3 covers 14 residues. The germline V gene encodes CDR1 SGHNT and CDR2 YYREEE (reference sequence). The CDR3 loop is CASSLAGQKNIQYF. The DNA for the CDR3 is TGTGCCAGCAGCTTGGCAGGGCAGAAAAACATTCAGTACTTC.

In nucleotides, the CDR3 is TGTGCCAGCAGCTTTTTGGGGACGGTGACCTACGAGCAGTACTTC. Protein product: CASSFLGTVTYEQYF. This chain uses TRBV5-6 with TRBJ2-7; D possibly uses TRBD1 or TRBD2 (5 bases each). The ends were cut back, 2 bases at V and 2 bases at J, with 14 bases in the middle. The germline V gene encodes CDR1 SGHDT and CDR2 YYEEEE. This CDR3 has 15 amino acids.

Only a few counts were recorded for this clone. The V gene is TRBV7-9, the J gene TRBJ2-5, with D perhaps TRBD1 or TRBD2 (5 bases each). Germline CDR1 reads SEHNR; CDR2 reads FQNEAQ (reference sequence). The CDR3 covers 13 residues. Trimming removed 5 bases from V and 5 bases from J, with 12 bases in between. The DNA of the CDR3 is TGTGCCAGCAGCCCTGGGGGAACGGAGACCCAGTACTTC. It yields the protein CASSPGGTETQYF.